A selection of T cell receptor beta chains follows, all from one sample in a study of blood T cells in healthy people across ages. From the 5' RACE reads, TCRdb called clonotypes with MiXCR, one entry per CDR3 protein. The sample lists some 1.4 million distinct CDR3 sequences; 42% were seen once. Sequencing used blood. The receptors derive from a young woman in good health. Both conserved end residues are part of each CDR3. The order of the fields is clone size, J gene, V gene, D gene, CDR3 DNA, CDR3 protein. D genes are given only for firm matches. Size tells how often a clone was seen (once, few, many) or the class of an expanded clone, and some rows leave it out.

abundance: -; j_gene: TRBJ2-6; v_gene: TRBV27; d_gene: TRBD1; CDR3nt: TGTGCCAGCAGTTTAATGGGACAGGGCGACTCTGGGGCCAACGTCCTGACTTTC; CDR3aa: CASSLMGQGDSGANVLTF
abundance: few; j_gene: TRBJ2-3; v_gene: TRBV6-6; d_gene: -; CDR3nt: TGTGCCAGCAGTTCGTGCACAGATACGCAGTATTTT; CDR3aa: CASSSCTDTQYF
abundance: once; j_gene: TRBJ2-2; v_gene: TRBV20-1; d_gene: TRBD1; CDR3nt: TGCAGTGCCTGGGACAGGGTGTACACCGGGGAGCTGTTTTTT; CDR3aa: CSAWDRVYTGELFF
abundance: few; j_gene: TRBJ2-1; v_gene: TRBV20-1; d_gene: TRBD2; CDR3nt: TGCAGTGCTGAGCGGGAGGTAAATGAGCAGTTCTTC; CDR3aa: CSAEREVNEQFF
abundance: -; j_gene: TRBJ2-1; v_gene: TRBV9; d_gene: TRBD2; CDR3nt: TGTGCCAGCAGCGCCTCCGGGACTAGCGGGGGACCCTACAATGAGCAGTTCTTC; CDR3aa: CASSASGTSGGPYNEQFF
abundance: few; j_gene: TRBJ2-6; v_gene: TRBV2; d_gene: -; CDR3nt: TGTGCCAGCGTCAGTACCTCTGGGGCCAACGTCCTGACTTTC; CDR3aa: CASVSTSGANVLTF
abundance: few; j_gene: TRBJ1-2; v_gene: TRBV7-8; d_gene: TRBD1; CDR3nt: TGTGCCAGCAGCTCGTACTGGGACAGCCCCCACTATGGCTACACCTTC; CDR3aa: CASSSYWDSPHYGYTF
abundance: -; j_gene: TRBJ1-1; v_gene: TRBV6-2/TRBV6-3; d_gene: -; CDR3nt: TGTGCCAGCAGTTATCACCGGGATGGGAACGCTGAAGCTTTCTTT; CDR3aa: CASSYHRDGNAEAFF
abundance: -; j_gene: TRBJ1-1; v_gene: TRBV28; d_gene: -; CDR3nt: TGTGCCAGCAGTTCCGGTAGGGGAGCTTTCTTT; CDR3aa: CASSSGRGAFF
abundance: -; j_gene: TRBJ2-1; v_gene: TRBV6-5; d_gene: TRBD2; CDR3nt: TGTGCCAGCAGTGGCGGGAGGGGGTACAATGAGCAGTTCTTC; CDR3aa: CASSGGRGYNEQFF
abundance: -; j_gene: TRBJ2-7; v_gene: TRBV7-2; d_gene: -; CDR3nt: TGTGCCAGCAGCTTAGGGGCAGGTACAAACTACGAGCAGTACTTC; CDR3aa: CASSLGAGTNYEQYF
abundance: -; j_gene: TRBJ2-1; v_gene: TRBV9; d_gene: -; CDR3nt: TGTGCCAGCAGCGTAGGTCACTCGCCCGGAGAGCAGTTCTTC; CDR3aa: CASSVGHSPGEQFF
abundance: -; j_gene: TRBJ2-7; v_gene: TRBV10-3; d_gene: TRBD2; CDR3nt: TGTGCCATCAGTGAAATAGCGGGGGGCTACGAGCAGTACTTC; CDR3aa: CAISEIAGGYEQYF
abundance: few; j_gene: TRBJ2-3; v_gene: TRBV4-1; d_gene: TRBD2; CDR3nt: TGCGCCAGCAGCCGGCTAGCGGGAATTGGTCCAGATACGCAGTATTTT; CDR3aa: CASSRLAGIGPDTQYF
abundance: -; j_gene: TRBJ2-7; v_gene: TRBV20-1; d_gene: -; CDR3nt: TGCAGTGCTAGAGGGGGGTCCCGCGAGCAGTACTTC; CDR3aa: CSARGGSREQYF
abundance: -; j_gene: TRBJ2-5; v_gene: TRBV4-2; d_gene: -; CDR3nt: TGTGCCAGCAGCCAAGATTTGGCGGCCCAAGAGACCCAGTACTTC; CDR3aa: CASSQDLAAQETQYF
abundance: -; j_gene: TRBJ2-7; v_gene: TRBV2; d_gene: TRBD2; CDR3nt: TGTGCCAGCAGTAGACTAGCGGGTAGTTACAATGAGCAGTACTTC; CDR3aa: CASSRLAGSYNEQYF
abundance: few; j_gene: TRBJ1-5; v_gene: TRBV12-3/TRBV12-4; d_gene: -; CDR3nt: TGTGCCAGCAGTCCCCTTGGGCGGAGCAATCAGCCCCAGCATTTT; CDR3aa: CASSPLGRSNQPQHF
abundance: -; j_gene: TRBJ2-5; v_gene: TRBV7-2; d_gene: TRBD2; CDR3nt: TGTGCCAGCAGCTCAGGGCTAGCGGGATACCAAGAGACCCAGTACTTC; CDR3aa: CASSSGLAGYQETQYF
abundance: -; j_gene: TRBJ2-1; v_gene: TRBV9; d_gene: -; CDR3nt: TGTGCCAGCAGCGCCAGGGGGGGGTTTTACAATGAGCAGTTCTTC; CDR3aa: CASSARGGFYNEQFF
abundance: few; j_gene: TRBJ2-1; v_gene: TRBV11-2; d_gene: TRBD2; CDR3nt: TGTGCCAGCAGCTTAAGCGGGATTAAAAATGAGCAGTTCTTC; CDR3aa: CASSLSGIKNEQFF
abundance: few; j_gene: TRBJ1-5; v_gene: TRBV29-1; d_gene: -; CDR3nt: TGCAGCGTTGAAGACGGTCGGAAGCCCAATCAGCCCCAGCATTTT; CDR3aa: CSVEDGRKPNQPQHF
abundance: few; j_gene: TRBJ2-1; v_gene: TRBV20-1; d_gene: TRBD2; CDR3nt: TGCAGTGCTAGGACTAGCGGGAGGCGCCTGACAATGGGCAATGAGCAGTTCTTC; CDR3aa: CSARTSGRRLTMGNEQFF
abundance: -; j_gene: TRBJ2-7; v_gene: TRBV4-1; d_gene: -; CDR3nt: TGCGCCGGCAGCCAAGAAAGTGGGAGTAGCAACGAGCAGTACTTC; CDR3aa: CAGSQESGSSNEQYF
abundance: -; j_gene: TRBJ2-5; v_gene: TRBV27; d_gene: TRBD1; CDR3nt: TGTGCCAGCACGGAGGACAGGGCTGGGGAGCAGTACTTC; CDR3aa: CASTEDRAGEQYF
abundance: -; j_gene: TRBJ2-5; v_gene: TRBV3-1; d_gene: TRBD2; CDR3nt: TGTGCCAGCAGCCAACTGACTAGCGGTCGAGAGACCCAGTACTTC; CDR3aa: CASSQLTSGRETQYF
abundance: -; j_gene: TRBJ2-7; v_gene: TRBV12-3/TRBV12-4; d_gene: TRBD2; CDR3nt: TGTGCCAGCAGTTTAGAGCTAGCGGGAGGCCGTCTCTACAATGAGCAGTACTTC; CDR3aa: CASSLELAGGRLYNEQYF
abundance: -; j_gene: TRBJ2-2; v_gene: TRBV7-2; d_gene: TRBD2; CDR3nt: TGTGCCAGCAGCTTACTAGCGGGAGGGTATCCCGGGGAGCTGTTTTTT; CDR3aa: CASSLLAGGYPGELFF
abundance: few; j_gene: TRBJ2-5; v_gene: TRBV29-1; d_gene: -; CDR3nt: TGCAGCGTTGAAGGGGGAAAACTGTACCAAGAGACCCAGTACTTC; CDR3aa: CSVEGGKLYQETQYF
abundance: -; j_gene: TRBJ2-7; v_gene: TRBV20-1; d_gene: -; CDR3nt: TGCAGTGCTAGTGGGGAGGACGTCAGATCCTACGAGCAGTACTTC; CDR3aa: CSASGEDVRSYEQYF
abundance: -; j_gene: TRBJ2-7; v_gene: TRBV25-1; d_gene: -; CDR3nt: TGTGCCAGCAGTGAATACGCAGGGAAGGTCGAGCAGTACTTC; CDR3aa: CASSEYAGKVEQYF
abundance: few; j_gene: TRBJ1-4; v_gene: TRBV10-3; d_gene: -; CDR3nt: TGTGCCATCAGTGAGTCGGGGAAACTGTTTTTT; CDR3aa: CAISESGKLFF
abundance: -; j_gene: TRBJ2-1; v_gene: TRBV4-3; d_gene: TRBD2; CDR3nt: TGCGCCAGCAGCCAAGATCAGCGGGCTAGCGGGGGGAACAATGAGCAGTTCTTC; CDR3aa: CASSQDQRASGGNNEQFF
abundance: few; j_gene: TRBJ2-1; v_gene: TRBV20-1; d_gene: TRBD1; CDR3nt: TGCAGTGCTAGTAGGTTCGGGGACAGGGTAATCGATGAGCAGTTCTTC; CDR3aa: CSASRFGDRVIDEQFF
abundance: few; j_gene: TRBJ1-1; v_gene: TRBV6-5; d_gene: TRBD1; CDR3nt: TGTGCCAGCAGTTACGACGACAGGGCCGAAGCTTTCTTT; CDR3aa: CASSYDDRAEAFF
abundance: few; j_gene: TRBJ2-4; v_gene: TRBV13; d_gene: -; CDR3nt: TGTGCCAGCAGCCGACTGTTGGGAGACAAAAACATTCAGTACTTC; CDR3aa: CASSRLLGDKNIQYF
abundance: -; j_gene: TRBJ2-1; v_gene: TRBV5-1; d_gene: -; CDR3nt: TGCGCCAGCAGCTTGGTTCTAGACGGGGTCAATGAGCAGTTCTTC; CDR3aa: CASSLVLDGVNEQFF
abundance: -; j_gene: TRBJ2-7; v_gene: TRBV20-1; d_gene: TRBD2; CDR3nt: TGCAGTGCTAGCCAGACTAGCGGGACGGGCAATGAGCAGTACTTC; CDR3aa: CSASQTSGTGNEQYF
abundance: few; j_gene: TRBJ2-5; v_gene: TRBV7-6; d_gene: TRBD2; CDR3nt: TGTGCCAGCAGCTTAGCGCTGGCTAGCGGGAGGGTTCAAGAGACCCAGTACTTC; CDR3aa: CASSLALASGRVQETQYF
abundance: -; j_gene: TRBJ1-3; v_gene: TRBV3-1; d_gene: -; CDR3nt: TGTGCCAGCAGCCAAAACTCATTCCGGGACGGAGGAAACACCATATATTTT; CDR3aa: CASSQNSFRDGGNTIYF
abundance: -; j_gene: TRBJ2-7; v_gene: TRBV5-1; d_gene: TRBD2; CDR3nt: TGCGCCAGCAGCGTCCTAGCGGGAACATACAATGAGCAGTACTTC; CDR3aa: CASSVLAGTYNEQYF
abundance: -; j_gene: TRBJ2-7; v_gene: TRBV2; d_gene: -; CDR3nt: TGTGCCAGCAAGGTGACAGTCTACGAGCAGTACTTC; CDR3aa: CASKVTVYEQYF
abundance: -; j_gene: TRBJ2-4; v_gene: TRBV27; d_gene: -; CDR3nt: TGTGCCAGCAGTTCAGGGGGGCAAGCCAAAAACATTCAGTACTTC; CDR3aa: CASSSGGQAKNIQYF
abundance: -; j_gene: TRBJ1-1; v_gene: TRBV29-1; d_gene: -; CDR3nt: TGCAGCGTTGAAGGCAGGGCCAGCACTGAAGCTTTCTTT; CDR3aa: CSVEGRASTEAFF
abundance: few; j_gene: TRBJ2-1; v_gene: TRBV27; d_gene: -; CDR3nt: TGTGCCAGCAGTTTACGGGCCCTCCCGGTAGATGAGCAGTTCTTC; CDR3aa: CASSLRALPVDEQFF
abundance: -; j_gene: TRBJ2-7; v_gene: TRBV5-1; d_gene: TRBD1; CDR3nt: TGCGCCAGCAGCTCCACAGGGGGATGGACCTACGAGCAGTACTTC; CDR3aa: CASSSTGGWTYEQYF
abundance: few; j_gene: TRBJ1-2; v_gene: TRBV9; d_gene: -; CDR3nt: TGTGCCAGCAGCGCGGCGCAGGGTCACTATGGCTACACCTTC; CDR3aa: CASSAAQGHYGYTF
abundance: -; j_gene: TRBJ2-5; v_gene: TRBV11-2; d_gene: -; CDR3nt: TGTGCCAGCAGTCACTATCAGCGTACGCAAGAGACCCAGTACTTC; CDR3aa: CASSHYQRTQETQYF
abundance: -; j_gene: TRBJ2-5; v_gene: TRBV3-1; d_gene: TRBD2; CDR3nt: TGTGCCAGCAGCCAAACCTCGGGACTAGCGGGAGGAAAGACCCAGTACTTC; CDR3aa: CASSQTSGLAGGKTQYF
abundance: -; j_gene: TRBJ1-4; v_gene: TRBV3-1; d_gene: -; CDR3nt: TGTGCCAGCAGCCAAGATATAAGGGGTGAAAAACTGTTTTTT; CDR3aa: CASSQDIRGEKLFF
abundance: -; j_gene: TRBJ2-3; v_gene: TRBV11-2; d_gene: TRBD1; CDR3nt: TGTGCCAGCAGCTCCCGGACAGGGGGCACGAGGACACATACGCAGTATTTT; CDR3aa: CASSSRTGGTRTHTQYF
abundance: many; j_gene: TRBJ2-3; v_gene: TRBV12-3/TRBV12-4; d_gene: -; CDR3nt: TGTGCCAGCAGTTTTCAGGCGGATACGCAGTATTTT; CDR3aa: CASSFQADTQYF
abundance: -; j_gene: TRBJ2-1; v_gene: TRBV12-3/TRBV12-4; d_gene: TRBD2; CDR3nt: TGTGCCAGCAGGCAGGGGACTAGCAGGGCCGGGTACAATGAGCAGTTCTTC; CDR3aa: CASRQGTSRAGYNEQFF